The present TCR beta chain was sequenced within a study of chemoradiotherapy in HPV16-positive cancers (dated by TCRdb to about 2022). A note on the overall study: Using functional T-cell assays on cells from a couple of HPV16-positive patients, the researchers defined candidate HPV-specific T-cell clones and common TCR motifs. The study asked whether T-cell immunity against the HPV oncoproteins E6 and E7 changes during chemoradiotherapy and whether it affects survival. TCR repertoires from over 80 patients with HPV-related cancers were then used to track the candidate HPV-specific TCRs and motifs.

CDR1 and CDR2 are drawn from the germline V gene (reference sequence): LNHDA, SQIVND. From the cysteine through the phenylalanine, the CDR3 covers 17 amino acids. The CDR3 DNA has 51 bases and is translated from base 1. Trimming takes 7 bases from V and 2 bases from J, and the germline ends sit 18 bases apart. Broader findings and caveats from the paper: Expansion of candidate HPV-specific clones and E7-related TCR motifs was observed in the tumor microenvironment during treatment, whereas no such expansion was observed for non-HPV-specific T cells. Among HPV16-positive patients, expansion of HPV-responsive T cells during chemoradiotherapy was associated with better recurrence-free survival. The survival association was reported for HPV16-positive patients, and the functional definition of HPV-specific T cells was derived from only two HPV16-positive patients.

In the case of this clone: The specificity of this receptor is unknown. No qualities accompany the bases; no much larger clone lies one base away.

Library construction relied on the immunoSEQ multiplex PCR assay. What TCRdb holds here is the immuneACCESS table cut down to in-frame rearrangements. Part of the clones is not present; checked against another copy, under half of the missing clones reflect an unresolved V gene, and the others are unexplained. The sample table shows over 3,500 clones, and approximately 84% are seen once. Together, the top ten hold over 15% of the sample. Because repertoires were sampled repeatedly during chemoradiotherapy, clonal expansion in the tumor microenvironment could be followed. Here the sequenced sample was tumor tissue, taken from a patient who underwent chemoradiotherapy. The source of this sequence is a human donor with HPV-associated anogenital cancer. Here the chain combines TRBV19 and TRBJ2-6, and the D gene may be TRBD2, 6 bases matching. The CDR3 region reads CASTYRVREAGANVLTF. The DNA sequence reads TGTGCCAGTACCTATCGTGTTAGGGAGGCTGGGGCCAACGTCCTGACTTTC.